Below, one TCR beta chain is given with its context. The sample originates from a study of blood T cell repertoires in COVID-19. Across the whole study: COVID-19 samples collected from the United States, Italy and Spain covered acute and convalescent phases. Sources were T cells, B-cell-depleted T cells, or PBMCs; the material itself was cDNA or gDNA.

Per the original data handling: Amplification from reference gene primers served as the basis for estimated nucleated cell counts. Libraries were prepared by immunoSEQ multiplex PCR; TCRdb keeps only in-frame clonotypes and omits some of them. V and J calls and clone size come straight from that table; D and trimming were deduced from the DNA. This sample has 50,000 to 75,000 clones, with around 73% found just once. V trimming: 5 bases; J trimming: 7 bases; junction bases outside the gene matches: 13. The CDR3 is 15 residues long. Germline V CDR1 and CDR2: MNHEY, SMNVEV (reference sequence). V usage is TRBV27 and J usage is TRBJ2-5, with 7 nucleotides matching TRBD1. The sample taken for sequencing was peripheral blood. This TCR came from an older man with active or convalescent COVID-19. CDR3 in DNA: TGTGCCAGCAGTCTCTCACTGACAGGGTTTGGGACCCAGTACTTC. Amino acid sequence: CASSLSLTGFGTQYF.